This passage covers 4 T cell receptor beta chains from one sample sequenced in a study of T cells in localized non-small cell lung cancer. Sequencing used immunoSEQ multiplex PCR; TCRdb keeps in-frame clones, though not all of them. The sample holds 55,000 to 65,000 clones, over 85% seen once. Sample: peripheral blood, taken before any cancer treatment. These TCRs come from a man between 40 and 70 years old with stage I squamous cell lung carcinoma.

V usage is TRBV29-1 and J usage is TRBJ2-3; unclear D gene. This CDR3 contains 11 residues. Germline V gives CDR1 SQVTM, CDR2 ANQGSEA. Trimming stripped 4 bases from V and 6 bases from J, with 8 bases between. CDR3: CSVGHADTQYF. CDR3 coding DNA: TGCAGCGTTGGACATGCCGATACGCAGTATTTT.

The chain uses TRBV7-3 and TRBJ2-3, with D possibly TRBD2 on 7 matching bases. V was pared by 5 bases and J by 2 bases, with 8 bases between. Germline lookup yields CDR1 SGHTA and CDR2 FQGTGA. The CDR3 is 13 amino acids. The CDR3 DNA reads as TGTGCCAGCAGCCGGGGGGCCACAGATACGCAGTATTTT. Its protein is CASSRGATDTQYF.

The chain joins TRBV6-5 to TRBJ2-1; D not resolved. The CDR3 covers 11 residues. Trimming removed 0 bases at V and 13 bases at J, with 7 bases between. The germline gives CDR1 MNHEY, CDR2 SVGAGI. Written as DNA, the CDR3 is TGTGCCAGCAGTTACTCAGCCAGACAGTTCTTC. Translation: CASSYSARQFF.

This chain joins TRBV15 and TRBJ2-1; 9 bases align to TRBD2. CDR1 and CDR2 from the germline V gene are LNHNV and YYDKDF (reference sequence). V lost 7 bases to trimming and J lost 8 bases; unmatched junction nucleotides: 9. The CDR3 is made up of 14 amino acids. The CDR3 nucleotides read TGTGCCACCACCAGGGGGGTAGCGGGAGATGAGCAGTTCTTC. Protein product: CATTRGVAGDEQFF.